Listed below are T cell receptor beta chains from one sample, sequenced in a study of OX40 agonist ivuxolimab in advanced cancers. Here immunoSEQ multiplex PCR was the method, and the copy in TCRdb shows in-frame clones only, minus some. This repertoire shows over 65,000 clones, 85% found once; its top ten account for around 2%. Sequenced here: CD4+ or CD8+ T cells sorted from blood, sampled in a trial of the OX40 agonist ivuxolimab. Every receptor here comes from an adult with an advanced solid tumor such as melanoma, head and neck, liver or kidney cancer. Both conserved end residues are part of each CDR3. A D gene is named only where the DNA matches it firmly. Expanded clones get a size class; other rows say once, few or many, or leave the size out.

size | J | D | V | DNA | CDR3
. | TRBJ2-5 | . | TRBV29-1 | TGCAGCGTTGAAATGGGCAGACGCGAGACCCAGTACTTC | CSVEMGRRETQYF
. | TRBJ2-7 | . | TRBV6-1 | TGTGCCAGCAGTTTTTACTTGGAGCAGTACTTC | CASSFYLEQYF
. | TRBJ2-2 | . | TRBV11-3 | TGTGCCAGCAGCTTAGAACGGACAACGAGCCCCGGGGAGCTGTTTTTT | CASSLERTTSPGELFF
once | TRBJ2-3 | . | TRBV7-3 | TGTGCCAGCAGCCTCGGTCTGGGAGGCACAGATACGCAGTATTTT | CASSLGLGGTDTQYF
. | TRBJ2-3 | TRBD1 | TRBV4-3 | TGCGCCAGCAGCTTGGACAGGTGGAGAACAGATACGCAGTATTTT | CASSLDRWRTDTQYF
. | TRBJ2-6 | . | TRBV27 | TGTGCCAGCAGTTCCCGGAATCGGCTGGCCAACGTCCTGACTTTC | CASSSRNRLANVLTF
few | TRBJ2-5 | TRBD1 | TRBV28 | TGTGCCAGCTCGGCAGGGGGCCAAGAGACCCAGTACTTC | CASSAGGQETQYF
. | TRBJ1-2 | . | TRBV28 | TGTGCCAGCATCGAGGACGGCCGAAACTATGGCTACACCTTC | CASIEDGRNYGYTF
. | TRBJ2-3 | TRBD1 | TRBV15 | TGTGCCACCAGCAGTCAGACTCCCACAGGGGGAGATTGGGTAGATACGCAGTATTTT | CATSSQTPTGGDWVDTQYF
. | TRBJ2-5 | TRBD2 | TRBV5-1 | TGCGCCAGCAGCCCCCAGCGGGGGCCCCAAGAGACCCAGTACTTC | CASSPQRGPQETQYF
. | TRBJ2-7 | . | TRBV7-9 | TGTGCCAGCACCTCGGGGGACGAGCAGTACTTC | CASTSGDEQYF
. | TRBJ1-3 | . | TRBV19 | TGTGCCAGTAGTGAAGGGGTGCGCTCTGGAAACACCATATATTTT | CASSEGVRSGNTIYF
. | TRBJ2-2 | . | TRBV28 | TGTGCCAGCAGTTTCCTCTCCCCAGGGGTGAACACCGGGGAGCTGTTTTTT | CASSFLSPGVNTGELFF
. | TRBJ2-3 | . | TRBV5-4 | TGTGCCAGCAGCTTGGGGGGTCCAGGGACAGATACGCAGTATTTT | CASSLGGPGTDTQYF
. | TRBJ2-7 | . | TRBV7-2 | TGTGCCAGCAGCTTATCTGGCGGCCGTGGGAACGAGCAGTACTTC | CASSLSGGRGNEQYF
. | TRBJ2-7 | . | TRBV11-1 | TGTGCCAGCAGCTTCCCGGGGCCCTACTACGAGCAGTACTTC | CASSFPGPYYEQYF
. | TRBJ1-1 | . | TRBV5-8 | TGTGCCAGCAGCTTGGGGATGAACACTGAAGCTTTCTTT | CASSLGMNTEAFF
. | TRBJ2-5 | TRBD2 | TRBV4-2 | TGTGCCAGCAGCTCTATTAGCGGGGGGACTCAAGAGACCCAGTACTTC | CASSSISGGTQETQYF
. | TRBJ1-2 | . | TRBV28 | TGTGCCAGCAGTTTGGGGGGGCAGGGAGCCAACTATGGCTACACCTTC | CASSLGGQGANYGYTF
. | TRBJ2-7 | . | TRBV7-9 | TGTGCCAGCAGCGAGGGGGTCTACGAGCAGTACTTC | CASSEGVYEQYF
once | TRBJ1-3 | . | TRBV2 | TGTGCCAGCAGTGAACGAGGGGAAGGAAACACCATATATTTT | CASSERGEGNTIYF
few | TRBJ2-7 | . | TRBV5-3 | TGTGCCAGAAGGGGGGACCGGTCCTACGAGCAGTACTTC | CARRGDRSYEQYF
. | TRBJ2-7 | . | TRBV5-1 | TGCGCCAGCAGCTTGGCCTTTGAGGGGGGCTCTCAGTACTTC | CASSLAFEGGSQYF
. | TRBJ2-7 | . | TRBV2 | TGTGCCAGCATAACCCGCCCCTACGAGCAGTACTTC | CASITRPYEQYF
. | TRBJ2-7 | . | TRBV7-3 | TGTGCCAGCAGCCCGAGGGGATACGAGCAGTACTTC | CASSPRGYEQYF
. | TRBJ1-3 | . | TRBV7-9 | TGTGCCAGCAGCCAGACCGGGGTTGGAAACACCATATATTTT | CASSQTGVGNTIYF
. | TRBJ2-1 | TRBD2 | TRBV27 | TGTGCCAGCAGTGTCCGACTAGCGGGAGGGCGGGGCAATGAGCAGTTCTTC | CASSVRLAGGRGNEQFF
. | TRBJ2-2 | . | TRBV18 | TGTGCCAGCTCACCTCAGGGTGGGATCGGGGAGCTGTTTTTT | CASSPQGGIGELFF
. | TRBJ1-4 | TRBD1 | TRBV18 | TGTGCCAGCTCACCTACCGCGACAGGGGCCGCAGCAACTAATGAAAAACTGTTTTTT | CASSPTATGAAATNEKLFF
. | TRBJ1-2 | . | TRBV7-9 | TGTGCCAGCATAGGTCCGGGAGGGAACTATGGCTACACCTTC | CASIGPGGNYGYTF
. | TRBJ1-2 | TRBD1 | TRBV6-1 | TGTGCCAGCAAGGGGCAGGGGGGAAGGAGCTACACCTTC | CASKGQGGRSYTF
. | TRBJ2-2 | . | TRBV30 | TGTGCCTGGAGTGAAAGCTCCACCGGGGAGCTGTTTTTT | CAWSESSTGELFF
. | TRBJ2-5 | . | TRBV4-3 | TGCGCCAGCAGCCAAGATCCTGTCGTGGGGGAGACCCAGTACTTC | CASSQDPVVGETQYF
. | TRBJ2-1 | TRBD2 | TRBV11-3 | TGTGCCAGCAGCCCGACTAGCGGATCCTACAATGAGCAGTTCTTC | CASSPTSGSYNEQFF
. | TRBJ2-5 | TRBD2 | TRBV11-2 | TGTGCCAGCAGCCGACTAGCACAAGAGACCCAGTACTTC | CASSRLAQETQYF
. | TRBJ1-2 | . | TRBV5-8 | TGTGCCAGCAGCTTGGGCGGACTCATTCCCGTTTGGGGCTACACCTTC | CASSLGGLIPVWGYTF
. | TRBJ2-3 | . | TRBV21-1 | TGTGCCAACCAACCGGGAGGGAGCCATATAAGCACAGATACGCAGTATTTT | CANQPGGSHISTDTQYF
. | TRBJ1-2 | . | TRBV28 | TGTGCCAGCAGTACCCTGCGGGGGAATTATGGCTACACCTTC | CASSTLRGNYGYTF
. | TRBJ2-1 | . | TRBV9 | TGTGCCAGCAGCGTAGCGGCAGGAATCTCCTACAATGAGCAGTTCTTC | CASSVAAGISYNEQFF
. | TRBJ2-3 | TRBD2 | TRBV19 | TGTGCCAGTAAGCGGGCAGCGGGGGGTCAGACAGATACGCAGTATTTT | CASKRAAGGQTDTQYF
. | TRBJ2-5 | TRBD1 | TRBV14 | TGTGCCAGCAGCCAGAGAACAGGGGTTGGCCTAGGGACCCAGTACTTC | CASSQRTGVGLGTQYF
. | TRBJ2-3 | TRBD1 | TRBV9 | TGTGCCAGCAGCGTATTGGACAGGGTCGGCACAGATACGCAGTATTTT | CASSVLDRVGTDTQYF
. | TRBJ1-5 | . | TRBV5-5 | TGTGCCAGCAGCCCCGGACAATATAGCAATCAGCCCCAGCATTTT | CASSPGQYSNQPQHF
. | TRBJ2-7 | TRBD2 | TRBV18 | TGTGCCAGCTCCCCCGGGACTAGCAGCTACGAGCAGTACTTC | CASSPGTSSYEQYF
. | TRBJ2-3 | TRBD2 | TRBV5-1 | TGCGCCAGCAGCTTTTTAGCGGGAGCCCCAGATACGCAGTATTTT | CASSFLAGAPDTQYF
. | TRBJ2-7 | . | TRBV5-5 | TGTGCCAGCAGCTTGGTAGACCCCCGGGACGAGCAGTACTTC | CASSLVDPRDEQYF